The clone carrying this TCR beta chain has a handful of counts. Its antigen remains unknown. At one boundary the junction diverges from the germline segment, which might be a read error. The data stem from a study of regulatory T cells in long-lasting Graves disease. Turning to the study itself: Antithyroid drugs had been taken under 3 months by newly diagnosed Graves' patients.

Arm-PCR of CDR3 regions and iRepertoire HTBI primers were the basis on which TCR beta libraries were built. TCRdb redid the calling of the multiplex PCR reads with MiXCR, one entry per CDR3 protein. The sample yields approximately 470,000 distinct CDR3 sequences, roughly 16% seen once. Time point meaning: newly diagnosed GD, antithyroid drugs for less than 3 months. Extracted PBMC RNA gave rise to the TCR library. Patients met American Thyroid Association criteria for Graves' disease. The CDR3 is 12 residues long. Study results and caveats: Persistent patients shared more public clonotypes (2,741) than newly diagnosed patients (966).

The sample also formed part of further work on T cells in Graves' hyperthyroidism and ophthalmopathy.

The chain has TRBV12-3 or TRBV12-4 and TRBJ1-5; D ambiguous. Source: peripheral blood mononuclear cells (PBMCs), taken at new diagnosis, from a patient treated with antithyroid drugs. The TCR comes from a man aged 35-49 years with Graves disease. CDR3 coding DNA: TGTGCCAGCAAGAGGAGCAATCAGCTCCAGCATTTT. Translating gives CASKRSNQLQHF.